Only a few counts were recorded for the clone carrying this T cell receptor beta chain. This sample is part of a study of identical twins. Each CDR3 protein gets one entry after TCRdb re-called the 5' RACE reads with MiXCR. The table has some 1,600,000 distinct CDR3 sequences, about 32% seen once. V dropped 4 bases and J dropped 11; count of bases not matched to a gene: 10. CDR3 length equals 13 residues. Germline CDR1 and CDR2: SGHRS and YFSETQ. The chain is built from TRBV5-1 and TRBJ2-5, with TRBD2 identical over 8 bases. The source of this sequence is a newborn girl in good health. Sequenced sample: cord blood. The CDR3 bases are TGCGCCAGCAGCCCTAGCGGGTACAATGAGCAGTACTTC. Its protein product is CASSPSGYNEQYF. Drawing the rest from reference TRBV5-1 and TRBJ2-5, the complete variable domain is KAGVTQTPRYLIKTRGQQVTLSCSPISGHRSVSWYQQTPGQGLQFLFEYFSETQRNKGNFPGRFSGRQFSNSRSEMNVSTLELGDSALYLCASSPSGYNEQYFGPGTRLLVL.